This TCR beta chain stems from a study of blood T cell repertoires in COVID-19. Trimming at V came to 5 bases and at J to 0 bases, leaving 7 bases not matched to a gene. The CDR3 runs to 16 residues. The germline CDR1 and CDR2 sequences are MGHRA and YSYEKL. Using immunoSEQ multiplex PCR, the repertoire was profiled, and TCRdb retains in-frame clones only, with some absent. The table records around 86,000 clones, 80% to 90% of them present only once. This TCR came from an elderly woman with acute or convalescent COVID-19. This chain links TRBV4-1 with TRBJ1-3; 7 nucleotides align to TRBD1. Material: peripheral blood. CDR3 in amino acids: CASSYTTGISGNTIYF. The CDR3 DNA sequence: TGCGCCAGCAGCTATACGACAGGGATCTCTGGAAACACCATATATTTT.